This passage covers 20 T cell receptor beta chains from one sample sequenced in a study of identical twins. TCRdb independently ran MiXCR on the 5' RACE reads; one entry per CDR3 protein. The sample includes around 680,000 distinct CDR3 sequences, around 8.3% of them seen just once. This same sample was also taken into another study, of yellow fever vaccine responses in identical twins.

Sequenced input: PBMCs. These receptors were taken from a woman younger than 35 in good health.

This clonotype was seen ten or more times. This rearrangement joins TRBV9 to TRBJ2-1; tentatively, D is TRBD2 (6 bases). This CDR3 has 16 residues. V was trimmed by 3 bases and J by 2 bases, leaving 15 bases between them. In germline, CDR1 is SGDLS, CDR2 YYNGEE. CDR3 in DNA: TGTGCCAGCAGCGCCCTGGAGAGACTAGCCTACAATGAGCAGTTCTTC. Amino acid sequence: CASSALERLAYNEQFF.

The chain links TRBV9 to TRBJ2-1; 11 bases agree with TRBD2. The CDR3 totals 14 residues. Trimming removed 4 bases from V and 9 bases from J; junction bases left unmatched: 6. Germline assignment: CDR1 SGDLS and CDR2 YYNGEE. In DNA form, the CDR3 reads TGTGCCAGCAGCCCGATAGCGGGGGGGCGTGAGCAGTTCTTC. Protein: CASSPIAGGREQFF.

The chain links TRBV20-1 to TRBJ2-1; 8 bases fit TRBD1. V lost 2 bases to trimming and J lost 9 bases; unmatched junction nucleotides: 9. The CDR3 is made up of 14 amino acids. Germline V gene sequence: CDR1 DFQATT, CDR2 SNEGSKA (reference sequence). The DNA of the CDR3 is TGCAGTGCTAGACATCGGACAGGGAAGGGTGAGCAGTTCTTC. Amino acids: CSARHRTGKGEQFF.

This clonotype was seen ten or more times. The chain has TRBV5-1 and TRBJ2-7; 12 bases map to TRBD2. This CDR3 is 19 amino acids long. The germline V gene has CDR1 SGHRS and CDR2 YFSETQ. The J segment lost 0 bases and the V segment lost 1 base, leaving 11 bases of the junction unmatched. The CDR3 DNA reads as TGCGCCAGCAGCTTGCCCAACGGATGGACTAGCGGGATCTCCTACGAGCAGTACTTC. Its translation is CASSLPNGWTSGISYEQYF.

The genes are TRBV7-2 and TRBJ2-3, with 12 bases matching TRBD2. The CDR3 spans 16 residues. V was clipped by 5 bases and J by 5 bases; unmatched bases: 8. CDR1 and CDR2 (germline): SGHTA, FQGNSA. Here the CDR3 DNA reads TGTGCCAGCAGCCCCCAGCTAGCGGGGGGGCTAGATACGCAGTATTTT. This sequence encodes CASSPQLAGGLDTQYF.

This clonotype was seen a few times. The gene calls are TRBV7-9 and TRBJ2-1; no firm D call. CDR1 is SEHNR and CDR2 is FQNEAQ in the germline V gene (reference sequence). V lost 2 bases, J lost 10 bases, and 12 bases lay in between. CDR3 length: 13 amino acids. The CDR3 here is CASSLWQAAEQFF. The DNA of the CDR3 is TGTGCCAGCAGCTTATGGCAGGCGGCCGAGCAGTTCTTC.

This clonotype has only a few counts. The rearrangement uses TRBV6-5 and TRBJ2-1; 8 bases match TRBD2. Unmatched junction bases numbered 12, after V lost 2 bases and J lost 0 bases. The germline CDR1 and CDR2 sequences are MNHEY and SVGAGI. This CDR3 region has 19 residues. CDR3 in amino acids: CASSYPTRGGTSSYNEQFF. CDR3 in DNA: TGTGCCAGCAGTTACCCCACTCGCGGGGGGACGAGCTCCTACAATGAGCAGTTCTTC.

This clonotype has at least ten counts. The rearrangement joins TRBV20-1 to TRBJ2-5; D is undetermined. This CDR3 comprises 13 residues. V lost 1 base, J lost 3 bases, and 9 bases lay in between. The germline V gene encodes CDR1 DFQATT and CDR2 SNEGSKA (reference sequence). CDR3 DNA sequence: TGCAGTGCTAGAGTAGCAGGAAAAGAGACCCAGTACTTC. Protein product: CSARVAGKETQYF.

The sample holds a few counts of this clonotype. CDR3 nucleotides: TGTGCCAGCAGTGCCCTGGGGGGGATTGGCTACACCTTC. This sequence encodes CASSALGGIGYTF. This chain links TRBV12-3 or TRBV12-4 with TRBJ1-2; perhaps TRBD1 as D (5 bases). V lost 5 bases and J 7 bases, leaving 14 bases between the germline ends. The CDR3 sequence is 13 residues long.

This CDR3 is CASSESGREDRFF. The CDR3 nucleotides read TGCGCCAGCAGTGAGTCTGGGCGGGAGGATCGGTTCTTC. The chain joins TRBV10-1 to TRBJ2-1; 8 nucleotides align to TRBD2. Germline CDR1 and CDR2: WNHNN and SYGVQD (reference sequence). Trimming at V came to 0 bases and at J to 15 bases, leaving 7 bases not matched to a gene. The CDR3 totals 13 residues.

The chain has TRBV19 and TRBJ1-1, with unresolved D. The CDR3 is 14 amino acids. The V end lost 3 bases, the J end lost 5 bases, and 13 bases lay between the germline ends. Per germline, CDR1 LNHDA and CDR2 SQIVND (reference sequence). CDR3 DNA: TGTGCCAGTAGTATTGCGGGAGGTGGAACTGAAGCTTTCTTT. This translates into CASSIAGGGTEAFF.

This clonotype has just a few counts. The V and J genes are TRBV7-2 and TRBJ1-5, with D possibly matching TRBD1 (6 bases). This CDR3 is 16 amino acids long. Germline CDR1 is SGHTA and CDR2 is FQGNSA. V lost 3 bases to trimming and J lost 0 bases, with 12 bases between them. CDR3 nucleotides: TGTGCCAGCAGCTTGACCTCAGGGGCTAGCAATCAGCCCCAGCATTTT. This encodes CASSLTSGASNQPQHF.

The chain couples TRBV7-2 to TRBJ2-7; D is undetermined. The CDR3 length is 12 residues. V was clipped by 5 bases and J by 9 bases, with 14 bases between them. CDR1 and CDR2 (germline): SGHTA, FQGNSA. The CDR3 region has the DNA TGTGCCAGCAGCGACTGGTGGTCCGGGCAGTACTTC. Its protein is CASSDWWSGQYF.

This chain joins TRBV3-1 and TRBJ1-1; D gene uncertain. Germline V gives CDR1 LGHDT, CDR2 YNNKEL (reference sequence). This CDR3 is 16 amino acids long. Between the trimmed V and J ends, which lost 4 bases and 8 bases, there was a span of 23 bases. The CDR3, as DNA: TGTGCCAGCAGCCCCTCCGTGGAGGGCCTGGGTAGAGAAGCTTTCTTT. Protein product: CASSPSVEGLGREAFF.

V is TRBV7-2 and J is TRBJ2-1; D remains unclear. CDR1 is SGHTA and CDR2 is FQGNSA in the germline V gene. V dropped 5 bases and J dropped 5 bases, with 10 bases sitting between them. The CDR3 runs 13 residues. Here the CDR3 DNA reads TGTGCCAGCAGCCCTGGGTTCCACAATGAGCAGTTCTTC. This gives the protein CASSPGFHNEQFF.

This clonotype was seen more than once but under ten times. V and J are TRBV5-1 and TRBJ2-7; weak D call: TRBD1 (6 bases). The CDR3 extends over 15 amino acids. With 1 base removed from V and 1 base from J, the gap between germline ends came to 12 bases. Germline V gene sequence: CDR1 SGHRS, CDR2 YFSETQ. CDR3 sequence reads: CASSLFGTPSYEQYF. CDR3 coding DNA: TGCGCCAGCAGCTTGTTCGGGACACCATCCTACGAGCAGTACTTC.

Ten or more counts support this clonotype. This chain uses TRBV5-1 with TRBJ2-5; D tentatively reads TRBD1 or TRBD2 (5 bases each). CDR3 length: 14 residues. Germline-derived CDR1 and CDR2 are SGHRS and YFSETQ. V was clipped by 5 bases and J by 5 bases, with 16 bases between them. This CDR3 is CASRTGTLEETQYF. The CDR3 bases are TGCGCCAGCAGAACCGGGACCCTCGAGGAGACCCAGTACTTC.

There are many counts of this clonotype. The chain combines TRBV28 with TRBJ2-7; no definite D call. V was cut by 6 bases and J by 4 bases, with 7 bases left in between. The germline gives CDR1 MDHEN, CDR2 SYDVKM. CDR3 size: 11 residues. CDR3 DNA: TGTGCCAGCAGCCCTTATTACGAGCAGTACTTC. Its translation: CASSPYYEQYF. Variable domain in full (rest from reference TRBV28 and TRBJ2-7): DVKVTQSSRYLVKRTGEKVFLECVQDMDHENMFWYRQDPGLGLRLIYFSYDVKMKEKGDIPEGYSVSREKKERFSLILESASTNQTSMYLCASSPYYEQYFGPGTRLTVT.

This chain uses TRBV7-8 with TRBJ2-3, with 7 bases identical to TRBD2. Germline assignment: CDR1 SGHVS and CDR2 FQNEAQ. The V gene end was trimmed by 0 bases and the J gene end by 2 bases; junction bases not matched to a gene: 8. This CDR3 region has 17 residues. As DNA, the CDR3 is TGTGCCAGCAGCTTAGCAAAACTAGCGCTCACCACAGATACGCAGTATTTT. Its translation: CASSLAKLALTTDTQYF.

This chain joins TRBV12-3 or TRBV12-4 and TRBJ2-1; tentative D call: TRBD2 (7 bases). V was shortened by 6 bases and J by 2 bases, with 17 bases between the two germline ends. CDR3 size: 16 residues. The DNA for the CDR3 is TGTGCCAGCAGGTCCGGGGCCGGGGGGCCCTACAATGAGCAGTTCTTC. It translates to CASRSGAGGPYNEQFF.